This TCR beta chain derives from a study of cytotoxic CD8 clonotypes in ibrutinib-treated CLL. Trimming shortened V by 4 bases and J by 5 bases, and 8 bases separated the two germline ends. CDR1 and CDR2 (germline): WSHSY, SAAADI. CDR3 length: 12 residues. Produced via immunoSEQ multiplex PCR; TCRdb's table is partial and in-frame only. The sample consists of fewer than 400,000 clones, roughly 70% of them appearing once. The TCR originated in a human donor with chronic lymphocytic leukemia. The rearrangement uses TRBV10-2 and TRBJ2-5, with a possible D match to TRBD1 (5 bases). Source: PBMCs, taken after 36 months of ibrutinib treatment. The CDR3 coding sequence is TGCGCCAGCAGTGTAGCAGGGGAGACCCAGTACTTC. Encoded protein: CASSVAGETQYF.